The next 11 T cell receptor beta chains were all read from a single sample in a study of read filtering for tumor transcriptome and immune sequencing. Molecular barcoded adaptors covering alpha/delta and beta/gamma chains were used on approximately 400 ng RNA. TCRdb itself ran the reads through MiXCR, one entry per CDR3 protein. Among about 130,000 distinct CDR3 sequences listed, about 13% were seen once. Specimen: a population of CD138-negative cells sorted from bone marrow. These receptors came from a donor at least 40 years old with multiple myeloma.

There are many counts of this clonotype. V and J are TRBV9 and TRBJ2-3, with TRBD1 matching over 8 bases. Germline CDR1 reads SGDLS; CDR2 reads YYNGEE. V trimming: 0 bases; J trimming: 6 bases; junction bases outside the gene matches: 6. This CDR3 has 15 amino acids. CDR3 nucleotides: TGTGCCAGCAGCGTAGACAGGGGGATTGTTGATACGCAGTATTTT. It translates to CASSVDRGIVDTQYF.

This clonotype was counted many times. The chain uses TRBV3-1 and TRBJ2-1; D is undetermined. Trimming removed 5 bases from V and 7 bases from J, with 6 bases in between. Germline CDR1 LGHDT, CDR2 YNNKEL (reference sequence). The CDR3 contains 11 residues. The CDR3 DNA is TGTGCCAGCAGCGAACGGAATGAGCAGTTCTTC. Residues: CASSERNEQFF.

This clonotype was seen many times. The CDR3 DNA reads TGTGCCAGCAGCTTCCGACTAGCTGAATCCTACAATGAGCAGTTCTTC. Amino acid sequence: CASSFRLAESYNEQFF. V and J are TRBV3-1 and TRBJ2-1; 7 nucleotides match TRBD2. Germline V gene data show CDR1 as LGHDT and CDR2 as YNNKEL (reference sequence). This CDR3 comprises 16 residues. The V gene end was trimmed by 5 bases and the J gene end by 1 base; junction bases not matched to a gene: 8.

The CDR3 nucleotides are TGTGCCAGCAGTGCCGGGACAGGGGGCCAAGAGACCCAGTACTTC. Amino acid sequence: CASSAGTGGQETQYF. The rearrangement links TRBV12-3 or TRBV12-4 to TRBJ2-5; 11 bases are shared with TRBD1. V lost 5 bases and J lost 1; bases outside the gene matches: 3. The CDR3 runs to 15 residues.

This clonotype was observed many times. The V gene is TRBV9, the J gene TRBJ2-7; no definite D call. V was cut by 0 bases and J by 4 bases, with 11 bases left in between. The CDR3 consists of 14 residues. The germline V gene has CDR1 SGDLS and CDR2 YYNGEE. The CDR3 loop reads CASSVASVGYEQYF. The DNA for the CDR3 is TGTGCCAGCAGCGTAGCCAGCGTTGGGTACGAGCAGTACTTC.

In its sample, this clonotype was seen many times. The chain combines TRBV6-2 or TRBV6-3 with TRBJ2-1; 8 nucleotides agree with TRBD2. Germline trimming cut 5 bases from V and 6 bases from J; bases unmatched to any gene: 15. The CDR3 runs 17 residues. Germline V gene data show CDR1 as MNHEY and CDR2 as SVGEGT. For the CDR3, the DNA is TGTGCCAGCAGTCCTCCCGGATTCACTAGCGGACCCAATGAGCAGTTCTTC. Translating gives CASSPPGFTSGPNEQFF.

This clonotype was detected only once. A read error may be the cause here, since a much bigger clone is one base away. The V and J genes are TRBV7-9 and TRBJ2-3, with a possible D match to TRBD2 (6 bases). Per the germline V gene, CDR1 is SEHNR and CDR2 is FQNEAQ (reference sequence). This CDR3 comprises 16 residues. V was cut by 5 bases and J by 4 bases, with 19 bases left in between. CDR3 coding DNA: TGTGCCAGCAGCCTAGGACGGCGGGATGGCCCAGATACGCAGTATTTT. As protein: CASSLGRRDGPDTQYF.

Written as DNA, the CDR3 is TGTGCCAGCAGCTTACAGGCCGAGGAGACCCAGTACTTC. Encoded protein: CASSLQAEETQYF. The chain recombines TRBV7-9 with TRBJ2-5, with D hard to call. The CDR3 length is 13 residues. The V end lost 2 bases, the J end lost 5 bases, and 9 bases lay between the germline ends. The germline V gene encodes CDR1 SEHNR and CDR2 FQNEAQ (reference sequence).

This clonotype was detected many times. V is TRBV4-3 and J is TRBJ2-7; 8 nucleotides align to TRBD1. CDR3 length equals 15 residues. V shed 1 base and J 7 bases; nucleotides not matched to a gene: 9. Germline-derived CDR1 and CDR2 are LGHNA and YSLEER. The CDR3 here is CASSQGGQGAGEQYF. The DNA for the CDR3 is TGCGCCAGCAGCCAAGGAGGCCAGGGGGCGGGAGAGCAGTACTTC.

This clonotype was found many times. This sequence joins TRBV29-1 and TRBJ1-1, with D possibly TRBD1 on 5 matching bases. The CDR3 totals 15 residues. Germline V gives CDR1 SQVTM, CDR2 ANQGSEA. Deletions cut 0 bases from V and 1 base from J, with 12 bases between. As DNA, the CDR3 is TGCAGCGTTGAAGAAGTAGGGGCGGCGAACACTGAAGCTTTCTTT. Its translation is CSVEEVGAANTEAFF.

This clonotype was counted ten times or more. The CDR3 protein is CASSQVGGDNYNEQFF. In DNA, the CDR3 is TGCGCCAGCAGCCAGGTAGGGGGAGACAATTACAATGAGCAGTTCTTC. The chain has TRBV5-1 and TRBJ2-1; perhaps TRBD1 as D (6 bases). This CDR3 spans 16 amino acids. V was trimmed by 4 bases and J by 4 bases, leaving 18 bases between them. Germline V lookup: CDR1 SGHRS, CDR2 YFSETQ.